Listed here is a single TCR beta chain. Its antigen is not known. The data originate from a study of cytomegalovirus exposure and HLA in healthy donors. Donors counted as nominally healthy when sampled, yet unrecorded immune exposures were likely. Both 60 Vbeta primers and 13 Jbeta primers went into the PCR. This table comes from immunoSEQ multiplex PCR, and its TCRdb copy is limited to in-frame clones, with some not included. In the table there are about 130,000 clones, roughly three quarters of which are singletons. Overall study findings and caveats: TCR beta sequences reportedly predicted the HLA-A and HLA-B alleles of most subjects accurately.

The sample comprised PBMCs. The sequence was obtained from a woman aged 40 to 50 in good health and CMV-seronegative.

The CDR3: CATSRVFPSTNYEQYF. The CDR3 nucleotides are TGTGCCACCAGCAGAGTATTCCCGTCAACTAATTACGAGCAGTACTTC. This sequence joins TRBV15 and TRBJ2-7, with D uncertain. This CDR3 contains 16 residues. The germline gives CDR1 LNHNV, CDR2 YYDKDF (reference sequence). V lost 1 base and J 4 bases, leaving 17 bases between the germline ends.